This T cell receptor beta chain emerged from a study of CD8+ T cells in alopecia areata. Study-wide background: At a dose of 5 to 10 mg twice daily, oral tofacitinib was given to treated patients. After 6 to 18 months of tofacitinib, follow-up continued 6 months off drug.

Extracted from the samples, RNA was reverse transcribed into cDNA to serve as the sequencing template. TCRdb keeps only in-frame clones here, not all; method: immunoSEQ multiplex PCR. The table shows fewer than 350,000 clones, with more than 45% occurring only once. The treatment: oral pan-JAK inhibitor, 5-10 mg twice daily. Study-level findings and limits: Possibly as an HLA-related effect, TCR sharing across patients appeared less clear than in mice. Sequences from scalp samples also cover resident alphabeta T cells of normal skin.

Regarding this clone: Antigen specificity is unknown.

The length of the CDR3 is 14 residues. CDR1 is SGHNT, CDR2 YYREEE, per germline (reference sequence). V was clipped by 5 bases and J by 4 bases, with 15 bases between them. The genes are TRBV5-4 and TRBJ1-1, with D perhaps TRBD1 (6 bases). The specimen was CD4+ T cells sorted from blood, collected at week 24, from a patient treated with tofacitinib. The receptor's source is a human donor with alopecia areata. The CDR3, as DNA: TGTGCCAGCAGAATAGACGGGGGCACCACTGAAGCTTTCTTT. It encodes CASRIDGGTTEAFF.